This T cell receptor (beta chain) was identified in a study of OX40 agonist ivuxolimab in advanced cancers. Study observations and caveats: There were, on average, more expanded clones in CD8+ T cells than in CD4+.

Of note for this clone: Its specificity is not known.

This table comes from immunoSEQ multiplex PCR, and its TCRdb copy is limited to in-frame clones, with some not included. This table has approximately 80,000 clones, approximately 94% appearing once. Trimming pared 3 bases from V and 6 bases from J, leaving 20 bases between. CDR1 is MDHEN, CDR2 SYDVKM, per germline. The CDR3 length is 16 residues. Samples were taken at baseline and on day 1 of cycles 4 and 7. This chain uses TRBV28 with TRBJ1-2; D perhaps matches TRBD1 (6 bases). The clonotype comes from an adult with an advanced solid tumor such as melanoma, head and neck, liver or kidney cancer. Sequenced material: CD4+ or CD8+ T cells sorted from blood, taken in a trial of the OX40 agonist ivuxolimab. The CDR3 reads CASSLLGDMILNGYTF. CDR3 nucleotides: TGTGCCAGCAGTTTGTTAGGGGACATGATTCTGAATGGCTACACCTTC.